This T cell receptor (beta chain) was recovered during a study of blood T cells in healthy people across ages. On this clonotype: Its specificity is not known. This may be a read error: a much more frequent sequence differs by one nucleotide.

Per-sample PBMC isolation yielded at least 7 million cells. Total RNA amounts of at least 6 micrograms were extracted per sample. Through a sample-barcoded 5' primer and a J-beta primer mix, a second PCR was run for roughly 7 to 12 cycles. One entry per CDR3 protein results from TCRdb running MiXCR on the 5' RACE reads. The sample lists hundreds of thousands of distinct CDR3 sequences; around 31% were seen once. The CDR3 sequence is 13 residues long. Germline V gene lookup returns CDR1 LNHNV and CDR2 YYDKDF (reference sequence). Trimming pared 6 bases from V and 13 bases from J, leaving 19 bases between. Study-wide results and limits: No one knew whether donors had CMV, which possibly confounded expanded clonotype changes.

J is TRBJ2-1 and V is TRBV15; either TRBD1 or TRBD2 may fit D (5 bases each). Material: blood. The clonotype was recovered from a woman aged 80 or over in good health. The CDR3 is CATSPPALGTQFF. As DNA, the CDR3 is TGTGCCACCAGTCCCCCCGCTCTGGGGACCCAGTTCTTC.